What follows are 20 T cell receptor beta chains derived from one specimen sequenced in a study of blood T cell dynamics during melanoma immunotherapy. Time point described: pre-treatment baseline. Data came from immunoSEQ multiplex PCR; TCRdb stores just in-frame clones and leaves some out. The data show about 9,600 clones, approximately 89% seen once. The source was blood, collected from a patient treated with checkpoint blockade. Source of these receptors: a human donor with melanoma.

This sequence joins TRBV19 and TRBJ2-5; 10 bases are shared with TRBD2. The germline V gene encodes CDR1 LNHDA and CDR2 SQIVND (reference sequence). V lost 5 bases to trimming and J lost 6 bases; unmatched junction nucleotides: 6. The CDR3 is 14 residues long. CDR3 amino acids: CASSFPSGSKTQYF. The CDR3 nucleotides read TGTGCCAGTAGTTTCCCTAGCGGGAGCAAGACCCAGTACTTC.

On this clone: A junction boundary mismatches the germline segment, possibly from a read error. The V and J genes are TRBV18 and TRBJ1-5, with 7 bases that match TRBD1. Germline assignment: CDR1 KGHSH and CDR2 LQKENI. CDR3 length equals 17 residues. The CDR3 here is CTSSPTTGYGGNQPQHF. The CDR3 DNA follows: TGTACCAGCTCACCCACGACAGGGTATGGTGGTAATCAGCCCCAGCATTTT.

The chain recombines TRBV7-9 with TRBJ1-3; unclear D gene. V shed 5 bases and J shed 2 bases, with 13 bases lying between them. CDR3 size: 15 residues. Germline CDR1 SEHNR, CDR2 FQNEAQ (reference sequence). CDR3 sequence reads: CASSPRDGTGNTIYF. The CDR3 DNA follows: TGTGCCAGCAGCCCCCGCGACGGCACTGGAAACACCATATATTTT.

This chain links TRBV9 with TRBJ2-1; 7 nucleotides agree with TRBD1. The CDR3 runs 11 residues. V lost 3 bases and J lost 10; bases outside the gene matches: 1. The germline V gene has CDR1 SGDLS and CDR2 YYNGEE. CDR3 coding DNA: TGTGCCAGCAGCGCGACAGGGGAGCAGTTCTTC. Amino acids: CASSATGEQFF.

The J gene is TRBJ2-1, the V gene TRBV7-8, with 10 bases identical to TRBD2. J was trimmed by 6 bases and V by 5 bases; bases with no gene match: 7. The CDR3 spans 15 residues. Germline loops: CDR1 SGHVS, CDR2 FQNEAQ. The CDR3 DNA is TGTGCCAGCAGCCTCCTAGCGGGAGCTCTCAATGAGCAGTTCTTC. Residues: CASSLLAGALNEQFF.

CDR3 residues: CASSLWPRDEREKLFF. DNA for the CDR3: TGCGCCAGCAGCTTGTGGCCCAGGGACGAGAGGGAAAAACTGTTTTTT. The V and J genes are TRBV5-1 and TRBJ1-4; D is possibly TRBD1 (5 bases). CDR1 is SGHRS, CDR2 YFSETQ, per germline. V was cut by 1 base and J by 8 bases, with 18 bases left in between. The CDR3 is 16 residues long. The complete variable domain, with remaining parts taken from reference TRBV5-1 and TRBJ1-4, reads KAGVTQTPRYLIKTRGQQVTLSCSPISGHRSVSWYQQTPGQGLQFLFEYFSETQRNKGNFPGRFSGRQFSNSRSEMNVSTLELGDSALYLCASSLWPRDEREKLFFGSGTQLSVL.

V usage is TRBV4-3 and J usage is TRBJ2-3, with 8 bases fitting TRBD2. The CDR3 sequence is 19 residues long. Germline-derived CDR1 and CDR2 are LGHNA and YSLEER. Germline trimming cut 0 bases from V and 0 bases from J; bases unmatched to any gene: 11. CDR3 residues: CASSQDRGAVAGSTDTQYF. The CDR3 region has the DNA TGCGCCAGCAGCCAAGATAGGGGAGCAGTAGCGGGAAGCACAGATACGCAGTATTTT.

CDR3 nucleotides: TGTGCCAGCAGTTTAGAGGGACAGGGGCCCACAGATACGCAGTATTTT. The encoded protein is CASSLEGQGPTDTQYF. The chain links TRBV27 to TRBJ2-3; 10 nucleotides match TRBD1. The CDR3 totals 16 residues. Germline trimming cut 2 bases from V and 2 bases from J; bases unmatched to any gene: 4. Germline loops: CDR1 MNHEY, CDR2 SMNVEV (reference sequence).

The rearrangement uses TRBV28 and TRBJ1-1; a possible D gene is TRBD1 (6 bases). V shed 8 bases and J shed 0 bases, with 10 bases lying between them. The CDR3 loop spans 13 amino acids. Germline lookup yields CDR1 MDHEN and CDR2 SYDVKM. The CDR3 here is CASLGQMNTEAFF. CDR3 nucleotides: TGTGCCAGCCTGGGACAAATGAACACTGAAGCTTTCTTT.

The V and J genes are TRBV7-2 and TRBJ2-5; no firm D call. This CDR3 region has 14 residues. V gave up 1 base and J gave up 4 bases, with 10 bases separating them. The germline gives CDR1 SGHTA, CDR2 FQGNSA. CDR3 protein: CASSLEGFGETQYF. The CDR3 nucleotides are TGTGCCAGCAGCTTAGAAGGGTTTGGAGAGACCCAGTACTTC. Together with reference TRBV7-2 and TRBJ2-5, the CDR3 gives the full variable domain: GAGVSQSPSNKVTEKGKDVELRCDPISGHTALYWYRQSLGQGLEFLIYFQGNSAPDKSGLPSDRFSAERTGGSVSTLTIQRTQQEDSAVYLCASSLEGFGETQYFGPGTRLLVL.

The gene calls are TRBV11-3 and TRBJ2-5; D remains unclear. The V end lost 5 bases, the J end lost 1 base, and 5 bases lay between the germline ends. This CDR3 has 12 amino acids. Germline V gene sequence: CDR1 SGHNT, CDR2 YENEEA. CDR3: CASSRTQETQYF. CDR3 coding DNA: TGTGCCAGCAGCCGAACCCAAGAGACCCAGTACTTC.

In this sample, this clone turned up once. The rearrangement joins TRBV7-6 to TRBJ2-7, with D possibly TRBD1 on 5 matching bases. In germline, CDR1 is SGHVS, CDR2 FNYEAQ. The CDR3 is 14 amino acids. The germline V and J ends were trimmed by 5 bases and 3 bases, with 14 bases remaining between them. The CDR3 bases are TGTGCCAGCAGCGTAGAAGACAGAGTCTACGAGCAGTACTTC. Protein: CASSVEDRVYEQYF.

V gene TRBV6-5 combines with J gene TRBJ2-2, with TRBD2 matching over 12 bases. The junction had 6 bases not matched to a gene; V was cut back by 6 bases and J by 7 bases. The germline V gene encodes CDR1 MNHEY and CDR2 SVGAGI. The CDR3 spans 15 residues. The chain's CDR3 is CASRRLAGDLGELFF. The CDR3 DNA follows: TGTGCCAGCAGACGACTAGCGGGAGATCTCGGGGAGCTGTTTTTT.

The J gene is TRBJ2-1, the V gene TRBV6-6; 9 positions agree with TRBD2. V dropped 2 bases and J dropped 8; count of bases not matched to a gene: 7. CDR1 MNHNY and CDR2 SVGAGI come from the germline V gene (reference sequence). This CDR3 spans 15 amino acids. The CDR3, as DNA: TGTGCCAGCAGTTACGTTGCGGGAGGGGTGGATGAGCAGTTCTTC. Its translation: CASSYVAGGVDEQFF.

This clone has only a few counts. The chain uses TRBV7-2 and TRBJ1-2; tentatively, D is TRBD1 (6 bases). The germline CDR1 and CDR2 sequences are SGHTA and FQGNSA. V was pared by 9 bases and J by 0 bases, with 11 bases between. This CDR3 contains 13 residues. The CDR3: CASGQHANYGYTF. CDR3 sequence (DNA): TGTGCCAGTGGACAGCATGCTAACTATGGCTACACCTTC.

J is TRBJ2-4 and V is TRBV5-4, with D perhaps being TRBD1 or TRBD2 (5 bases each). CDR1 and CDR2 (germline): SGHNT, YYREEE (reference sequence). V lost 3 bases to trimming and J lost 2 bases, with 12 bases between them. CDR3 length: 15 residues. The CDR3 region has the DNA TGTGCCAGCAGCTCGCAGGGAGTCTCCAAAAACATTCAGTACTTC. Its protein product is CASSSQGVSKNIQYF.

This rearrangement joins TRBV6-1 to TRBJ2-3, with 9 bases lining up with TRBD1. Germline lookup yields CDR1 MNHNS and CDR2 SASEGT. This CDR3 has 15 amino acids. Trimming cost V 4 bases and J 1 base; bases outside gene matches: 3. The CDR3: CASSVDRGGTDTQYF. DNA of the CDR3: TGTGCCAGCAGTGTGGACAGGGGAGGCACAGATACGCAGTATTTT.

The chain has TRBV28 and TRBJ2-7, with 7 nucleotides matching TRBD2. From germline, CDR1 is MDHEN and CDR2 SYDVKM. The CDR3 loop spans 17 amino acids. The junction had 13 bases not matched to a gene; V was cut back by 3 bases and J by 2 bases. CDR3 nucleotides: TGTGCCAGCAGTTTGTCCCAGCGGGGTGCCCTCCCCTACGAGCAGTACTTC. Protein sequence: CASSLSQRGALPYEQYF.

V is TRBV7-3 and J is TRBJ2-3; no reliable D call. The V and J ends lost 2 bases and 3 bases respectively, with 6 bases between them. The CDR3 is made up of 13 amino acids. Germline CDR1 is SGHTA and CDR2 is FQGTGA. The CDR3 protein is CASSLGYTDTQYF. The CDR3, as DNA: TGTGCCAGCAGCTTAGGGTATACAGATACGCAGTATTTT. Full variable domain (rest looked up from reference TRBV7-3 and TRBJ2-3): GAGVSQTPSNKVTEKGKYVELRCDPISGHTALYWYRQSLGQGPEFLIYFQGTGAADDSGLPNDRFFAVRPEGSVSTLKIQRTERGDSAVYLCASSLGYTDTQYFGPGTRLTVL.

The chain is built from TRBV6-1 and TRBJ2-1, with 7 positions matching TRBD2. The CDR3 has 15 residues. The V gene end was trimmed by 4 bases and the J gene end by 6 bases; junction bases not matched to a gene: 9. Germline values: CDR1 MNHNS, CDR2 SASEGT. CDR3 sequence: CASSGSAGVSNEQFF. CDR3 bases: TGTGCCAGCAGTGGGTCCGCGGGAGTGTCCAATGAGCAGTTCTTC.